These 13 T cell receptor beta chains share one sample of origin, sequenced in a study of graft-versus-host responses after intestinal transplantation. These TCRs are of unknown antigen specificity. This table comes from immunoSEQ multiplex PCR, and its TCRdb copy is limited to in-frame clones, with some not included. In the table there are 85,000 to 100,000 clones, about nine tenths of which are singletons. This material consisted of unstimulated CD8+ T cells sorted from spleen or lymph node cells, taken before transplant. Receptor source: a human donor who was the organ donor for an intestinal transplant.

The chain links TRBV28 to TRBJ2-7; TRBD1 matches 8 bases. With V trimmed by 3 bases and J by 2 bases, 15 bases remained unmatched. Germline V gene sequence: CDR1 MDHEN, CDR2 SYDVKM. The CDR3 has 18 amino acids. The CDR3 DNA reads TGTGCCAGCAGTTTTGACACCCTCAGACAGGGGAAAACCTACGAGCAGTACTTC. Translating it yields CASSFDTLRQGKTYEQYF.

The chain employs TRBV14 and TRBJ2-7; 8 positions agree with TRBD2. V shed 3 bases and J 5 bases; nucleotides not matched to a gene: 15. The CDR3 runs 17 residues. Germline V gene sequence: CDR1 SGHDN, CDR2 FVKESK. The CDR3 coding sequence is TGTGCCAGCAGCCACTCTTTAAGCGGGAGCATTGGAAACGAGCAGTACTTC. Protein: CASSHSLSGSIGNEQYF. Using reference TRBV14 and TRBJ2-7 for the parts outside the CDR3, the full variable domain is EAGVTQFPSHSVIEKGQTVTLRCDPISGHDNLYWYRRVMGKEIKFLLHFVKESKQDESGMPNNRFLAERTGGTYSTLKVQPAELEDSGVYFCASSHSLSGSIGNEQYFGPGTRLTVT.

The chain uses TRBV29-1 and TRBJ1-2; 10 nucleotides agree with TRBD1. Germline V lookup: CDR1 SQVTM, CDR2 ANQGSEA. Losses at the gene ends were 8 bases for V and 8 bases for J; bases not matched to a gene: 11. The CDR3 sequence is 13 residues long. CDR3 residues: CSSGDRGSGGYTF. The CDR3 DNA reads as TGCAGCTCGGGGGACAGGGGATCTGGGGGCTACACCTTC.

The rearrangement uses TRBV4-1 and TRBJ2-1; the match to TRBD1 covers 8 bases. This CDR3 comprises 17 residues. The ends lost 2 bases at V and 2 bases at J; junction bases unmatched: 8. Germline V gene sequence: CDR1 MGHRA, CDR2 YSYEKL. In DNA form, the CDR3 reads TGCGCCAGCAGCCAACCCGACAGGGGCAACACCTACAATGAGCAGTTCTTC. Translated, it gives CASSQPDRGNTYNEQFF.

This clone was observed once. V gene TRBV4-1 combines with J gene TRBJ1-2; 7 bases are shared with TRBD1. CDR1 MGHRA and CDR2 YSYEKL come from the germline V gene. The CDR3 has 15 amino acids. Trimming cost V 0 bases and J 4 bases; bases outside gene matches: 5. DNA of the CDR3: TGCGCCAGCAGCCAAGATGAGGCAGGGGGCTATGGCTACACCTTC. It specifies CASSQDEAGGYGYTF.

The chain links TRBV12-5 to TRBJ2-3; 8 bases are a match to TRBD2. CDR1 and CDR2 from the germline V gene are LGHNT and FRNRAP. With V trimmed by 0 bases and J by 8 bases, 16 bases remained unmatched. CDR3 length: 18 amino acids. The DNA of the CDR3 is TGTGCTAGTGGTTTGGTAGTAAGACTTCGGGACGGGGGGGGTACGCAGTATTTT. Translating it yields CASGLVVRLRDGGGTQYF.

This sequence joins TRBV19 and TRBJ2-1; tentatively, D is TRBD2 (5 bases). The CDR3 is 14 residues long. Germline loops: CDR1 LNHDA, CDR2 SQIVND (reference sequence). Trimming shortened V by 1 base and J by 4 bases, and 8 bases separated the two germline ends. The CDR3 spells CASSIADSYNEQFF. The CDR3 nucleotides are TGTGCCAGTAGTATAGCGGACTCGTACAATGAGCAGTTCTTC.

The V gene is TRBV5-4, the J gene TRBJ2-7; 8 bases are a match to TRBD2. V lost 0 bases and J lost 4; bases outside the gene matches: 6. CDR1 SGHNT and CDR2 YYREEE come from the germline V gene (reference sequence). The CDR3 runs 15 residues. The DNA of the CDR3 is TGTGCCAGCAGCTTGGTAACTAGCGGACTTTACGAGCAGTACTTC. It yields the protein CASSLVTSGLYEQYF.

The chain employs TRBV12-5 and TRBJ1-2, with 10 positions matching TRBD1. CDR1 and CDR2 (germline): LGHNT, FRNRAP. V lost 4 bases to trimming and J lost 7 bases; unmatched junction nucleotides: 6. This CDR3 is built from 14 residues. CDR3: CASGSDRGHGGYTF. The CDR3 DNA sequence: TGTGCTAGTGGTTCAGACAGGGGGCATGGTGGCTACACCTTC. The entire variable domain, with the rest obtained from reference TRBV12-5 and TRBJ1-2, is as follows: DARVTQTPRHKVTEMGQEVTMRCQPILGHNTVFWYRQTMMQGLELLAYFRNRAPLDDSGMPKDRFSAEMPDATLATLKIQPSEPRDSAVYFCASGSDRGHGGYTFGSGTRLTVV.

This chain joins TRBV4-1 and TRBJ2-7; no clear D. The CDR3 runs 15 residues. Germline V gene sequence: CDR1 MGHRA, CDR2 YSYEKL. The V and J ends lost 1 base and 0 bases respectively, with 10 bases between them. DNA of the CDR3: TGCGCCAGCAGCCAAGCGCCTTCTAGCTCCTACGAGCAGTACTTC. As protein: CASSQAPSSSYEQYF.

The V call is TRBV4-2, the J call TRBJ2-3, with D uncertain. Deletions cut 2 bases from V and 3 bases from J, with 3 bases between. The CDR3 is made up of 12 amino acids. CDR1 LGHNA and CDR2 YNFKEQ come from the germline V gene. The CDR3 sequence: CASSQSTDTQYF. DNA for the CDR3: TGTGCCAGCAGCCAATCAACAGATACGCAGTATTTT.

This chain joins TRBV5-1 and TRBJ2-1, with no clear D. The CDR3 spans 13 residues. Trimming cost V 1 base and J 5 bases, with 7 bases left between them. Germline CDR1 is SGHRS and CDR2 is YFSETQ. The CDR3: CASSLHPDNEQFF. DNA for the CDR3: TGCGCCAGCAGCTTGCACCCAGACAATGAGCAGTTCTTC.

This clone was observed a handful of times. This chain uses TRBV28 with TRBJ2-1; 9 bases are shared with TRBD1. The V and J ends lost 3 bases and 6 bases, in that order; junction bases with no gene match: 9. The CDR3 is 16 amino acids. Germline loops: CDR1 MDHEN, CDR2 SYDVKM. The CDR3 DNA is TGTGCCAGCAGTTTTGATCCCGGGACAGGGAGCAATGAGCAGTTCTTC. Translation gives CASSFDPGTGSNEQFF.